This TCR beta chain was sequenced for a study of blood T cell repertoires in COVID-19. Overall study: Acute and convalescent COVID-19 samples came from the United States, Italy and Spain. PBMCs, B-cell-depleted T cells, or T cells were the source of the cDNA or gDNA that made up the material.

This clone has just a few counts. As handled by the study authors: By means of reference gene primer amplification, nucleated cell counts were estimated. Clones were sequenced by immunoSEQ multiplex PCR, and TCRdb holds only the in-frame ones, with some missing. That table gives V, J and clone size, and the DNA gave D and trimming. This table has about 28,000 clones, approximately 79% appearing once. The sample taken for sequencing was peripheral blood. This sequence was found in a boy aged 2-9 years with active or convalescent COVID-19.

CDR3 amino acids: CASSFHPRTDTQYF. The CDR3 DNA follows: TGTGCCAGCAGTTTTCATCCGAGGACAGATACGCAGTATTTT. V usage is TRBV28 and J usage is TRBJ2-3, with D hard to call. Germline V gives CDR1 MDHEN, CDR2 SYDVKM. Between the trimmed V and J ends, which lost 3 bases and 3 bases, there was a span of 10 bases. The CDR3 has 14 amino acids. The whole variable domain, filled in from reference TRBV28 and TRBJ2-3, reads DVKVTQSSRYLVKRTGEKVFLECVQDMDHENMFWYRQDPGLGLRLIYFSYDVKMKEKGDIPEGYSVSREKKERFSLILESASTNQTSMYLCASSFHPRTDTQYFGPGTRLTVL.